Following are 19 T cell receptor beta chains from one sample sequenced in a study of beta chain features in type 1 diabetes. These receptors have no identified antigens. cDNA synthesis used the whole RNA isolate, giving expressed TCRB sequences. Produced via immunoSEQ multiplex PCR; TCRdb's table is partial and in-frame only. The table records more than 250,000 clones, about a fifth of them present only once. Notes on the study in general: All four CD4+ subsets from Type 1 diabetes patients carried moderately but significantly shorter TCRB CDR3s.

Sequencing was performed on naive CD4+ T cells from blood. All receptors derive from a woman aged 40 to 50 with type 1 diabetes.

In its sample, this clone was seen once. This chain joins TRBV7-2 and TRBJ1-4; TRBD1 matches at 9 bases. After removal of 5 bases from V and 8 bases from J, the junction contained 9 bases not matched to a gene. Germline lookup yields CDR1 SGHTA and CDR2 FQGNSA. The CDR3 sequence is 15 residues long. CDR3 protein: CASSLRDREWEKLFF. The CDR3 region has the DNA TGTGCCAGCAGCCTGCGGGACAGGGAGTGGGAAAAACTGTTTTTT. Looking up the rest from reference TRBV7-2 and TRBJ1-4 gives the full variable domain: GAGVSQSPSNKVTEKGKDVELRCDPISGHTALYWYRQSLGQGLEFLIYFQGNSAPDKSGLPSDRFSAERTGGSVSTLTIQRTQQEDSAVYLCASSLRDREWEKLFFGSGTQLSVL.

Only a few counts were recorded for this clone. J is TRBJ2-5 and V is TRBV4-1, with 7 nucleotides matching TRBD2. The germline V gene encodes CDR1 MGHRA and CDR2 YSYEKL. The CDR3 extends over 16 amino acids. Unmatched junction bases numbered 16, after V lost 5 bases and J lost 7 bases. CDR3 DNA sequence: TGCGCCAGCAGCTCCTCGAGCGGGGAGGGCCAGGGGACCCAGTACTTC. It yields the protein CASSSSSGEGQGTQYF.

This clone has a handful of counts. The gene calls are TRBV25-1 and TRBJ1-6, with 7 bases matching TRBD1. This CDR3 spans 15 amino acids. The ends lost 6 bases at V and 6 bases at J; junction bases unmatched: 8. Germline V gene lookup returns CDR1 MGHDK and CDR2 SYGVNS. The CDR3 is CASRSRDSFNSPLHF. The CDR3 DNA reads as TGTGCCAGCAGGTCTCGGGACAGCTTTAATTCACCCCTCCACTTT.

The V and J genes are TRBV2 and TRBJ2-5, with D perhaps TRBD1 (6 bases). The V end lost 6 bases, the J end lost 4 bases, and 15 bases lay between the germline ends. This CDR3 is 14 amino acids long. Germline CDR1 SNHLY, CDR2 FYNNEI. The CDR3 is CASRAGTNTETQYF. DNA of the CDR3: TGTGCCAGCAGAGCCGGGACAAACACAGAGACCCAGTACTTC.

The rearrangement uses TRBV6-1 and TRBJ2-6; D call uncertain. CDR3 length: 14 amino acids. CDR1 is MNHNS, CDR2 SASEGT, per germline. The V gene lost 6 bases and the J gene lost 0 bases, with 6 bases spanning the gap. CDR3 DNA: TGTGCCAGCAGCGTAATCTCTGGGGCCAACGTCCTGACTTTC. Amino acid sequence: CASSVISGANVLTF.

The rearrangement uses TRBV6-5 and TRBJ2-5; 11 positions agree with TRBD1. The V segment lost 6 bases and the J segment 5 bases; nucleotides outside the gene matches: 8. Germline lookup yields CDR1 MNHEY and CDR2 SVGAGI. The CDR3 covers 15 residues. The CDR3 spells CASRRTGGPGETQYF. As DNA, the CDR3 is TGTGCCAGCAGACGGACAGGGGGCCCAGGCGAGACCCAGTACTTC.

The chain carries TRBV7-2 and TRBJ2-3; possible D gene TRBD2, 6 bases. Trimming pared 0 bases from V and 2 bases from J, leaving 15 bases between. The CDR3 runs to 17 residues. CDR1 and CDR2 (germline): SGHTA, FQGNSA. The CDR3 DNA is TGTGCCAGCAGCTTAGCGAGGAGGGGCAGGGCCACAGATACGCAGTATTTT. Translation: CASSLARRGRATDTQYF.

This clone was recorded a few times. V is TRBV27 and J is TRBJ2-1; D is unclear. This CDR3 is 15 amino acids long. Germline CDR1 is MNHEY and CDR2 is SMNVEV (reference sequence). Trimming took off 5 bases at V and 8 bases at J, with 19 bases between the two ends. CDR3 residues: CASSPRTSSRDEQFF. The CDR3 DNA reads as TGTGCCAGCAGTCCCCGAACCTCCTCACGGGATGAGCAGTTCTTC.

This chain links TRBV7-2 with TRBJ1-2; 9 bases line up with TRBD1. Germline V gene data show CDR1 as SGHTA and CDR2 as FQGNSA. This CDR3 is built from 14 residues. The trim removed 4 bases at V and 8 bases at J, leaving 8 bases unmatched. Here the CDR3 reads CASSYVQGAQGYTF. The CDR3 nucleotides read TGTGCCAGCAGCTATGTACAGGGGGCGCAGGGCTACACCTTC.

The CDR3 region is CASRDGGNYGYTF. For the CDR3, the DNA is TGTGCCAGCAGGGACGGAGGGAACTATGGCTACACCTTC. V is TRBV28 and J is TRBJ1-2; D uncertain. This CDR3 region has 13 residues. V lost 6 bases and J lost 2, with 10 bases in between. The germline V gene encodes CDR1 MDHEN and CDR2 SYDVKM.

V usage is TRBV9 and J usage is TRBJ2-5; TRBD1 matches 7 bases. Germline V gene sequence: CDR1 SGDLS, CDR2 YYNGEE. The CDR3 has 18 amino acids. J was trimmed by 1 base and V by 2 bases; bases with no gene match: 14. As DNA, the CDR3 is TGTGCCAGCAGCGTCGGTAGAGGGACAGTCAAGCTCCAAGAGACCCAGTACTTC. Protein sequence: CASSVGRGTVKLQETQYF.

CDR3: CASSLEGDWEQFF. The CDR3 DNA reads as TGTGCCAGCAGCTTAGAAGGTGACTGGGAGCAGTTCTTC. The rearrangement links TRBV7-9 to TRBJ2-1; no clear D gene. Trimming left V 1 base short and J 10 bases short, with 11 bases between. The CDR3 consists of 13 residues. Germline assignment: CDR1 SEHNR and CDR2 FQNEAQ (reference sequence).

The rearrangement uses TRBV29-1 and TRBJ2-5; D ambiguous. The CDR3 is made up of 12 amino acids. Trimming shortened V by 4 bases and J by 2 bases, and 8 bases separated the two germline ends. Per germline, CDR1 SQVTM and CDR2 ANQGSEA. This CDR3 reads CSVVADQETQYF. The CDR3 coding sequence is TGCAGCGTTGTGGCGGATCAAGAGACCCAGTACTTC.

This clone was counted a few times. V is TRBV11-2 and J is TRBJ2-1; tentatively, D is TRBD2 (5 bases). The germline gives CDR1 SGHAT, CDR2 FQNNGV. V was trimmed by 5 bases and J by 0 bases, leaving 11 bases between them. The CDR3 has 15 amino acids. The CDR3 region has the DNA TGTGCCAGCAGCCCAGCGGTTCGCTCCTACAATGAGCAGTTCTTC. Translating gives CASSPAVRSYNEQFF.

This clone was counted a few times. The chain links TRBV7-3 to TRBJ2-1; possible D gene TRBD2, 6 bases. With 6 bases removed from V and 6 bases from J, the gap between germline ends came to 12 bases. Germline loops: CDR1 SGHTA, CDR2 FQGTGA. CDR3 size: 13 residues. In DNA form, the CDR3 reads TGTGCCAGCAGTTCTCCGACTAGCAATGAGCAGTTCTTC. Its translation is CASSSPTSNEQFF.

CDR3 coding DNA: TGTGCCAGCACCCTGGGGGCTAGCACAGATACGCAGTATTTT. This codes for CASTLGASTDTQYF. The V call is TRBV7-9, the J call TRBJ2-3, with D possibly TRBD1 on 6 matching bases. The V end was cut by 7 bases, the J end by 0 bases, with 11 bases between. The CDR3 loop spans 14 amino acids. Per germline, CDR1 SEHNR and CDR2 FQNEAQ (reference sequence).

The CDR3 DNA reads as TGTGCCAGCAGCTTAAAGGGCCCCGGGGAGCCCAATGAGCAGTTCTTC. Amino acids: CASSLKGPGEPNEQFF. The rearrangement joins TRBV7-3 to TRBJ2-1; weak D call: TRBD2 (5 bases). V was shortened by 1 base and J by 6 bases, with 16 bases between the two germline ends. There are 16 residues in the CDR3. Germline assignment: CDR1 SGHTA and CDR2 FQGTGA.

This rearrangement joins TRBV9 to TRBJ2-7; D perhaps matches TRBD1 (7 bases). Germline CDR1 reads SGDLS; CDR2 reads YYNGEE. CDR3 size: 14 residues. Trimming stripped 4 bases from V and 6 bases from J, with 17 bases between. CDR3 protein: CASSLGGQEGEQYF. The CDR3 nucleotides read TGTGCCAGCAGCTTGGGAGGACAGGAGGGCGAGCAGTACTTC.

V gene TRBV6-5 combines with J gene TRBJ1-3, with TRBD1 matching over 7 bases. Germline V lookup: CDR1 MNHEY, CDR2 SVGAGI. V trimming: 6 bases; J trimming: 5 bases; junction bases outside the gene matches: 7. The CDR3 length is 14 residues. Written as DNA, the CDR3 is TGTGCCAGCAGCTCGACAGGGAGGAGAAACACCATATATTTT. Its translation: CASSSTGRRNTIYF.